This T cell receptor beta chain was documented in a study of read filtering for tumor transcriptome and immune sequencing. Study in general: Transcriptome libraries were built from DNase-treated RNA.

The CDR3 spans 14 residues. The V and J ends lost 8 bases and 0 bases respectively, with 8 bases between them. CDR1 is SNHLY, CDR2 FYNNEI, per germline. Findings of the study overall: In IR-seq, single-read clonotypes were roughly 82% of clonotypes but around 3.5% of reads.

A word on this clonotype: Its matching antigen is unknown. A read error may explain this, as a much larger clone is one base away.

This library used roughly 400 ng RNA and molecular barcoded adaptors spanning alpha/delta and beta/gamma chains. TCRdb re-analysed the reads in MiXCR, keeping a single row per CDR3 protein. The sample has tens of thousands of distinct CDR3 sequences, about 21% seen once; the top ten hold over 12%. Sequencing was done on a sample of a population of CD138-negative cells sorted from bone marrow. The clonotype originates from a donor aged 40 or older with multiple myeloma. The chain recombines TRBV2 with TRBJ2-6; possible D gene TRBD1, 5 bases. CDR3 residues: CASQGSSGANVLTF. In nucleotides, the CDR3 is TGTGCCAGCCAGGGCAGCTCTGGGGCCAACGTCCTGACTTTC. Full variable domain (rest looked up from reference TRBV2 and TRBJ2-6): EPEVTQTPSHQVTQMGQEVILRCVPISNHLYFYWYRQILGQKVEFLVSFYNNEISEKSEIFDDQFSVERPDGSNFTLKIRSTKLEDSAMYFCASQGSSGANVLTFGAGSRLTVL.